This T cell receptor (beta chain) was found in a study of identical twins. Germline lookup yields CDR1 SNHLY and CDR2 FYNNEI. With 7 bases clipped from V and 6 bases from J, the junction kept 13 bases outside the gene matches. This CDR3 contains 17 residues. Each CDR3 protein gets one entry after TCRdb re-called the 5' RACE reads with MiXCR. Of under 350,000 distinct CDR3 sequences listed, roughly 10% are singletons. The same data also went into a second study, on yellow fever vaccine responses in identical twins. From that study: Vaccine T cell responses of twins reportedly seemed partly convergent and partly personalized.

Sequencing was performed on CD8+ T cells sorted from blood. This receptor was obtained from a young woman in good health. The chain joins TRBV2 to TRBJ2-2; 11 nucleotides agree with TRBD2. CDR3 bases: TGTGCCAGCACGGAAAGGGAGTTACTAGCGGGAGCCGGGGAGCTGTTTTTT. As protein: CASTERELLAGAGELFF.